Listed below are T cell receptor beta chains from one sample, sequenced in a study of blood T cell repertoires in COVID-19. TCRdb keeps only in-frame clones here, not all; method: immunoSEQ multiplex PCR. The sample has fewer than 250,000 clones, 90% to 95% seen once. Sample: peripheral blood. Receptors were obtained from a man aged 25-45 years with acute or convalescent COVID-19. Both conserved end residues are part of each CDR3. The order of the fields is clone size, V gene, CDR3 protein. Part of the rows lack a size; the others show once, few, many or a class for expanded clones.

NA | TRBV4-1 | CASSPGGTGPTDTQYF
NA | TRBV27 | CASRTGSSYNEQFF
NA | TRBV19 | CASSHNRDRGNNQPQHF
NA | TRBV6-5 | CASKEGGNTEAFF
NA | TRBV14 | CASSQTGTVSFIQYF
NA | TRBV7-9 | CASSFGGRGVETQYF
NA | TRBV18 | CASSPTGGLYNEQFF
NA | TRBV28 | CASSPGGRTAEAFF
NA | TRBV7-9 | CASSSPGFVGQTKSPLHF
NA | TRBV28 | CASSRGQGAPMNTEAFF
NA | TRBV10-3 | CAISIGQGYNEQFF
NA | TRBV6-1 | CASSEVSRLVTRGAQHF
few | TRBV28 | CASSRITGGGSLPEQYF
NA | TRBV7-6 | CASSLASLAVTDTQYF
NA | TRBV15 | CATSRDLLAGVGGELFF
NA | TRBV27 | CASSPSGSQNEQFF